Listed below are T cell receptor beta chains from one sample, sequenced in a study of response to subunit inactivated influenza vaccine. In TCRdb, the RT-PCR reads were re-called with MiXCR into one record per CDR3 protein. The top ten hold approximately 8.4% of the sample, which has 200,000 to 250,000 distinct CDR3 sequences, about 12% seen once. The source was non-naive T cells sorted from PBMCs, collected 14 to 15 days before vaccination. The receptors shown here come from a man aged 50 to 59 who received an inactivated influenza vaccine. The CDR3 runs from the conserved cysteine through the conserved F or W. Each record gives: clone size, V gene, J gene, D gene, CDR3 DNA, CDR3 protein. A D gene is named only where the DNA matches it firmly. The size of a clone is reported for some rows only, either as once, few or many, or as a class for expanded clones.

size: .; V: TRBV6-6; J: TRBJ2-5; D: .; DNA: TGTGCCAGCTGTAAAGGGGAGACCCAGTACTTC; CDR3: CASCKGETQYF
size: many; V: TRBV20-1; J: TRBJ2-7; D: .; DNA: TGCAGTGCTCGACACCCAGCGAAGAGCTCCTACGAGCAGTACTTC; CDR3: CSARHPAKSSYEQYF
size: few; V: TRBV4-2; J: TRBJ1-6; D: .; DNA: TGTGCCAGCAGCCAAGTACACCAGGGCCGTAATTCACCCCTCCACTTT; CDR3: CASSQVHQGRNSPLHF
size: .; V: TRBV19; J: TRBJ2-3; D: .; DNA: TGTGCCAGTGGAGGCCGGGACCGCACAGATACGCAGTATTTT; CDR3: CASGGRDRTDTQYF
size: .; V: TRBV20-1; J: TRBJ2-7; D: .; DNA: TGCAGTGCTAGAGATCACGGCAGGGTGGCCCACGAGCAGTACTTC; CDR3: CSARDHGRVAHEQYF
size: many; V: TRBV12-3/TRBV12-4; J: TRBJ1-2; D: .; DNA: TGTGCCAGCACCCTCCGGGCAGGTACTAACTATGGCTACACCTTC; CDR3: CASTLRAGTNYGYTF
size: .; V: TRBV30; J: TRBJ2-2; D: TRBD2; DNA: TGTGCCTGGAGCCGACTGGGACTAGCGGGGGCCAACACCGGGGAGCTGTTTTTT; CDR3: CAWSRLGLAGANTGELFF
size: many; V: TRBV4-2; J: TRBJ1-6; D: .; DNA: TGTGCCAGCAGCCAAGGGTGGGATTCACCCCTCCACTTT; CDR3: CASSQGWDSPLHF
size: many; V: TRBV27; J: TRBJ2-7; D: TRBD2; DNA: TGTGCCAGCAGTCAACTAGCGGGAGTACTGTACTTC; CDR3: CASSQLAGVLYF
size: few; V: TRBV5-1; J: TRBJ2-2; D: .; DNA: TGCGCCAGCAGCTTGGACGGGTGGGTGGACACCGGGGAGCTGTTTTTT; CDR3: CASSLDGWVDTGELFF
size: many; V: TRBV5-1; J: TRBJ1-4; D: .; DNA: TGCGCCAGCAGCTTCGGACAGACGAATGAAAAACTGTTTTTT; CDR3: CASSFGQTNEKLFF
size: few; V: TRBV7-2; J: TRBJ1-2; D: TRBD1; DNA: TGTGCCAGCAGCCTCCGGGACAGGGGGCGTCCCGGCTATGGCTACACCTTC; CDR3: CASSLRDRGRPGYGYTF
size: few; V: TRBV19; J: TRBJ2-7; D: TRBD2; DNA: TGTGCCAGTAGTATAGTAACTAGCGGGACCTACGAGCAGTACTTC; CDR3: CASSIVTSGTYEQYF
size: few; V: TRBV19; J: TRBJ1-4; D: .; DNA: TGTGCCAGTAGTAACCCCGGAGCAACTAATGAAAAACTGTTTTTT; CDR3: CASSNPGATNEKLFF
size: few; V: TRBV27; J: TRBJ1-4; D: .; DNA: TGTGCCAGCAGTCGGACAGCCGCAACTAATGAAAAACTGTTTTTT; CDR3: CASSRTAATNEKLFF
size: few; V: TRBV10-3; J: TRBJ2-7; D: TRBD1; DNA: TGTGCCATCAGGGGACAGGGGAGTTACGAGCAGTACTTC; CDR3: CAIRGQGSYEQYF
size: .; V: TRBV20-1; J: TRBJ2-1; D: .; DNA: TGCAGTGCTAGCGGCTTACCGGCAGGGTCCCTTTACAATGAGCAGTTCTTC; CDR3: CSASGLPAGSLYNEQFF
size: few; V: TRBV10-1; J: TRBJ2-2; D: .; DNA: TGCGCCAGCAGCAAGGGTCAGGGCACCGGGGAGCTGTTTTTT; CDR3: CASSKGQGTGELFF
size: once; V: TRBV28; J: TRBJ1-2; D: TRBD1; DNA: TGTGCCAGCGCCACACAAATAGGGACAGAAGTTAACTATGGCTACACCTTC; CDR3: CASATQIGTEVNYGYTF
size: .; V: TRBV20-1; J: TRBJ2-7; D: .; DNA: TGCAGTGCTAGACAGGGGCCCACCTACGAGCAGTACTTC; CDR3: CSARQGPTYEQYF
size: .; V: TRBV11-2; J: TRBJ2-6; D: TRBD2; DNA: TGTGCCAGCAAGAGGTCGCTAGCGGCTGGGGCCAACGTCCTGACTTTC; CDR3: CASKRSLAAGANVLTF
size: .; V: TRBV6-1; J: TRBJ1-1; D: .; DNA: TGTGCCAGCGCGGGCCTCCTGAACACTGAAGCTTTCTTT; CDR3: CASAGLLNTEAFF
size: few; V: TRBV11-3; J: TRBJ1-3; D: .; DNA: TGTGCCAGCAGCCAGGTCGATTGGGATTCTGGAAACACCATATATTTT; CDR3: CASSQVDWDSGNTIYF
size: many; V: TRBV7-9; J: TRBJ2-1; D: TRBD2; DNA: TGTGCCAGCACAGATCGGCTAGCGGGAGGTCCTACCTTCTCCCCTGAATACAATGAGCAGTTCTTC; CDR3: CASTDRLAGGPTFSPEYNEQFF
size: few; V: TRBV5-1; J: TRBJ1-1; D: TRBD1; DNA: TGCGCCAGCAGCTTGGGGGGACAGGGGGCCGCTGAAGCTTTCTTT; CDR3: CASSLGGQGAAEAFF
size: .; V: TRBV7-2; J: TRBJ2-2; D: TRBD2; DNA: TGTGCCAGCAGCCCACTAGCGGGAGGGGGTAACACCGGGGAGCTGTTTTTT; CDR3: CASSPLAGGGNTGELFF
size: few; V: TRBV3-1; J: TRBJ2-2; D: .; DNA: TGTGCCAGCAGCCAAGGAGGGGGGCCCGGGGAGCTGTTTTTT; CDR3: CASSQGGGPGELFF
size: .; V: TRBV7-8; J: TRBJ2-5; D: .; DNA: TGTGCCAGCAGCCCCACCGACGGGCGTGAAGAGACCCAGTACTTC; CDR3: CASSPTDGREETQYF
size: few; V: TRBV6-1; J: TRBJ2-1; D: .; DNA: TGTGCCAGCAGTGAAGTAGGGCTGATTCAGTTCTTC; CDR3: CASSEVGLIQFF
size: many; V: TRBV28; J: TRBJ2-7; D: .; DNA: TGTGCCAGCAGCGGGGCACGGCGGTTTGACGAGCAGTACTTC; CDR3: CASSGARRFDEQYF
size: .; V: TRBV11-2; J: TRBJ2-1; D: TRBD2; DNA: TGTGCCAGCAGCCTCGGGGGGTTCTCCTACAATGAGCAGTTCTTC; CDR3: CASSLGGFSYNEQFF
size: .; V: TRBV27; J: TRBJ2-1; D: .; DNA: TGTGCCAGCAAACGGGAGCAGGGGGTATACAATGAGCAGTTCTTC; CDR3: CASKREQGVYNEQFF
size: .; V: TRBV20-1; J: TRBJ2-3; D: TRBD2; DNA: TGCAGTGCTAGTGCGGGGACTAGCGGGAGGGCGACAGATACGCAGTATTTT; CDR3: CSASAGTSGRATDTQYF
size: few; V: TRBV29-1; J: TRBJ1-1; D: .; DNA: TGCAGCGTTGACTCACAGGGATACACTGAAGCTTTCTTT; CDR3: CSVDSQGYTEAFF
size: many; V: TRBV15; J: TRBJ1-2; D: .; DNA: TGTGCCACCAGCAGAGAACAGTTATATGGCTACACCTTC; CDR3: CATSREQLYGYTF
size: .; V: TRBV20-1; J: TRBJ2-1; D: TRBD1; DNA: TGCAGTGCTGAAGGGGGGACAGGGACCTACAATGAGCAGTTCTTC; CDR3: CSAEGGTGTYNEQFF
size: .; V: TRBV4-1; J: TRBJ2-7; D: TRBD2; DNA: TGCGCCAGCAGCGCCTCAGGACTAGCGGATTACTACGAGCAGTACTTC; CDR3: CASSASGLADYYEQYF
size: .; V: TRBV21-1; J: TRBJ2-1; D: .; DNA: TGTGCCAGCAGCAAAGCGGTCAGGAGCTCCTACAATGAGCAGTTCTTC; CDR3: CASSKAVRSSYNEQFF
size: many; V: TRBV12-3/TRBV12-4; J: TRBJ2-6; D: .; DNA: TGTGCCAGCAGCCATGAGAGCTCTGGGGCCAACGTCCTGACTTTC; CDR3: CASSHESSGANVLTF
size: few; V: TRBV10-1; J: TRBJ1-6; D: TRBD1; DNA: TGCGCCAGCCCAAGACAGGGCAATGGATCCTATAATTCACCCCTCCACTTT; CDR3: CASPRQGNGSYNSPLHF
size: few; V: TRBV10-3; J: TRBJ2-3; D: .; DNA: TGTGCCATCAGTGTTAAAGGGGCCCACACAGATACGCAGTATTTT; CDR3: CAISVKGAHTDTQYF
size: few; V: TRBV10-3; J: TRBJ1-1; D: .; DNA: TGTGCCAGCGCTAGAGGGACTGAAGCTTTCTTT; CDR3: CASARGTEAFF
size: .; V: TRBV5-1; J: TRBJ1-2; D: .; DNA: TGCGCCAGCAGCCTGGGACATAACTATGGCTACACCTTC; CDR3: CASSLGHNYGYTF
size: few; V: TRBV6-1; J: TRBJ2-7; D: TRBD1; DNA: TGTGCCAGCAGAGGACAGGGGACCTACGAGCAGTACTTC; CDR3: CASRGQGTYEQYF
size: .; V: TRBV7-9; J: TRBJ2-1; D: .; DNA: TGTGCCAGCAGCCCCGCCAGCGTCGCCTACAATGAGCAGTTCTTC; CDR3: CASSPASVAYNEQFF
size: .; V: TRBV6-1; J: TRBJ2-1; D: .; DNA: TGTGCCAGCAGTGCAACTAGTACGGTCAATGAGCAGTTCTTC; CDR3: CASSATSTVNEQFF
size: few; V: TRBV5-8; J: TRBJ2-7; D: TRBD1; DNA: TGTGCCAGCAGCTGGCATGCCGGGACAGAGCCCTACGAGCAGTACTTC; CDR3: CASSWHAGTEPYEQYF
size: few; V: TRBV25-1; J: TRBJ2-7; D: TRBD1; DNA: TGTGCCAGCAGGAAGGACGAGGGGGCTCGGTACGAGCAGTACTTC; CDR3: CASRKDEGARYEQYF
size: .; V: TRBV4-3; J: TRBJ2-1; D: TRBD2; DNA: TGCGCCAGCAGCCAACGGACTAGCGGGGGACCCTACAATGAGCAGTTCTTC; CDR3: CASSQRTSGGPYNEQFF